A selection of T cell receptor beta chains follows, all from one sample in a study of T cell responses to AZD1222 COVID-19 vaccine. Sequencing used immunoSEQ multiplex PCR; TCRdb keeps in-frame clones, though not all of them. In the table there are approximately 190,000 clones, approximately 87% of which are singletons. The sequencing used peripheral blood, collected on day 0 of MenACWY control vaccination. These receptor sequences come from an adult in good health. Each CDR3 is given with its conserved first and last residue. A D gene is named only where the DNA matches it firmly. Part of the rows lack a size; the others show once, few, many or a class for expanded clones.

D gene	clone size	CDR3 length	V gene	J gene	CDR3 protein	CDR3 DNA
TRBD2	.	15	TRBV5-1	TRBJ2-1	CASSRGLAGGDEQFF	TGCGCCAGCAGCAGGGGACTAGCGGGAGGGGATGAGCAGTTCTTC
TRBD2	.	13	TRBV12-3/TRBV12-4	TRBJ2-1	CASSSGGGNEQFF	TGTGCCAGCAGTAGCGGGGGAGGTAATGAGCAGTTCTTC
TRBD2	.	14	TRBV19	TRBJ2-3	CASSEGLATDTQYF	TGTGCCAGTAGTGAGGGACTAGCCACAGATACGCAGTATTTT
.	.	15	TRBV30	TRBJ2-2	CAWRAGQSNTGELFF	TGTGCCTGGAGGGCAGGACAATCGAACACCGGGGAGCTGTTTTTT
.	.	13	TRBV5-4	TRBJ2-5	CASSFYGEETQYF	TGTGCCAGCAGCTTCTACGGGGAAGAGACCCAGTACTTC
.	.	16	TRBV19	TRBJ1-1	CASSIEPGARNTEAFF	TGTGCCAGTAGTATAGAACCAGGGGCCCGGAACACTGAAGCTTTCTTT
.	.	15	TRBV27	TRBJ1-5	CASKGEGASNQPQHF	TGTGCCAGCAAGGGTGAGGGCGCTAGCAATCAGCCCCAGCATTTT
TRBD1	.	14	TRBV5-4	TRBJ2-5	CASSPGTAQETQYF	TGTGCCAGCAGCCCTGGGACAGCCCAAGAGACCCAGTACTTC
.	.	13	TRBV30	TRBJ1-1	CAWSAAAHTEAFF	TGTGCCTGGAGTGCAGCGGCCCACACTGAAGCTTTCTTT
.	.	11	TRBV20-1	TRBJ2-7	CSASPRPEQYF	TGCAGTGCTTCCCCGCGCCCCGAGCAGTACTTC
.	few	14	TRBV19	TRBJ1-3	CASTRFDYGNTIYF	TGTGCCAGTACCAGGTTCGACTACGGAAACACCATATATTTT
.	.	15	TRBV11-2	TRBJ2-7	CASSFDRYPLYEQYF	TGTGCCAGCAGCTTCGACAGGTATCCCCTCTACGAGCAGTACTTC
TRBD1	.	15	TRBV6-1	TRBJ2-7	CASSPGTGERYEQYF	TGTGCCAGCAGTCCCGGGACAGGGGAGCGCTACGAGCAGTACTTC
TRBD1	.	15	TRBV6-5	TRBJ1-4	CASISPGTGDEKLFF	TGTGCCAGCATTAGCCCCGGGACAGGGGATGAAAAACTGTTTTTT
TRBD1	.	15	TRBV5-1	TRBJ1-2	CASSLRDRGDYGYTF	TGCGCCAGCAGCTTGCGGGACAGGGGGGACTATGGCTACACCTTC
.	.	13	TRBV12-3/TRBV12-4	TRBJ2-7	CASSSQGPYEQYF	TGTGCCAGCAGTTCCCAGGGTCCCTACGAGCAGTACTTC
.	.	12	TRBV3-1/TRBV3-2	TRBJ2-3	CASSEVLNTQYF	TGTGCCAGCAGCGAGGTCCTGAATACGCAGTATTTT
.	.	13	TRBV7-2	TRBJ2-5	CASSFRGAETQYF	TGTGCCAGCAGCTTCAGGGGCGCAGAGACCCAGTACTTC
TRBD2	.	17	TRBV5-1	TRBJ2-5	CASSLGLAGAGRETQYF	TGCGCCAGCAGCTTGGGACTAGCGGGGGCCGGCCGAGAGACCCAGTACTTC
.	.	14	TRBV18	TRBJ1-5	CASSQDYSNQPQHF	TGTGCCAGCTCGCAGGATTATAGCAATCAGCCCCAGCATTTT
TRBD1	.	14	TRBV6-4	TRBJ1-6	CASSGGDRDSPLHF	TGTGCCAGCAGTGGGGGGGACAGGGACTCACCCCTCCACTTT
TRBD1	few	15	TRBV14	TRBJ2-7	CASSNPRTGRYEQYF	TGTGCCAGCAGCAACCCCAGGACAGGGCGGTACGAGCAGTACTTC
.	.	14	TRBV9	TRBJ2-3	CASSPRTTADTQYF	TGTGCCAGCAGCCCAAGGACTACGGCAGATACGCAGTATTTT
TRBD2	.	16	TRBV19	TRBJ2-1	CASSTGTNLAYNEQFF	TGTGCCAGTAGTACCGGGACTAACCTTGCCTACAATGAGCAGTTCTTC
.	.	13	TRBV6-1	TRBJ1-2	CASSEWIADGYTF	TGTGCCAGCAGTGAATGGATAGCGGATGGCTACACCTTC
.	.	11	TRBV6-1	TRBJ2-5	CASSEQETQYF	TGTGCCAGCAGTGAACAAGAGACCCAGTACTTC
TRBD2	.	13	TRBV6-5	TRBJ2-7	CATGEGTFYEQYF	TGTGCCACCGGGGAGGGGACCTTCTACGAGCAGTACTTC
TRBD1	.	14	TRBV19	TRBJ2-7	CASSRGQSLYEQYF	TGTGCCAGTAGTAGGGGACAGTCCCTTTACGAGCAGTACTTC
.	.	16	TRBV28	TRBJ1-2	CASSFPGQLFGHGYTF	TGTGCCAGCAGTTTCCCTGGACAGCTCTTCGGGCATGGCTACACCTTC
.	.	14	TRBV2	TRBJ1-3	CASSSGEGGNTIYF	TGTGCCAGCAGTTCAGGGGAAGGAGGAAACACCATATATTTT
.	.	12	TRBV25-1	TRBJ2-1	CASSELGDEQFF	TGTGCCAGCAGTGAATTGGGGGATGAGCAGTTCTTC
.	once	15	TRBV24-1	TRBJ2-3	CATSDFGQSTDTQYF	TGTGCCACCAGTGATTTCGGTCAGTCCACAGATACGCAGTATTTT
TRBD1	.	14	TRBV7-9	TRBJ2-7	CASSRGQGFYEQYF	TGTGCCAGCAGCCGGGGACAGGGTTTCTACGAGCAGTACTTC
TRBD1	.	14	TRBV7-2	TRBJ2-7	CASSSGQGSYEQYF	TGTGCCAGCAGCTCGGGACAGGGCTCCTACGAGCAGTACTTC
TRBD1	.	13	TRBV27	TRBJ1-5	CASSLSDREPQHF	TGTGCCAGCAGTTTATCCGACAGGGAGCCCCAGCATTTT
TRBD1	.	15	TRBV5-1	TRBJ1-5	CAILRPDRGNQPQHF	TGCGCCATCCTCCGACCGGACAGGGGCAATCAGCCCCAGCATTTT
TRBD2	.	16	TRBV5-4	TRBJ2-1	CASSGGLAGLYNEQFF	TGTGCCAGCAGCGGGGGACTAGCGGGGTTGTACAATGAGCAGTTCTTC
.	.	16	TRBV6-4	TRBJ1-1	CASSERWAGMNTEAFF	TGTGCCAGCAGTGAACGGTGGGCTGGCATGAACACTGAAGCTTTCTTT
.	.	13	TRBV5-1	TRBJ1-1	CASSLPGNTEAFF	TGCGCCAGCAGCCTCCCAGGGAACACTGAAGCTTTCTTT
.	once	17	TRBV15	TRBJ2-3	CATSRDPPGASTDTQYF	TGTGCCACCAGCAGAGACCCCCCAGGGGCCAGCACAGATACGCAGTATTTT
.	.	14	TRBV30	TRBJ2-6	CAWDPFPGANVLTF	TGTGCCTGGGACCCTTTTCCTGGGGCCAACGTCCTGACTTTC
.	.	14	TRBV9	TRBJ1-1	CASSVGNMNTEAFF	TGTGCCAGCAGCGTCGGGAATATGAACACTGAAGCTTTCTTT
TRBD1	.	17	TRBV5-1	TRBJ2-1	CASSLAPEGASYNEQFF	TGCGCCAGCAGCTTGGCCCCAGAGGGGGCTTCCTACAATGAGCAGTTCTTC
.	few	13	TRBV3-1/TRBV3-2	TRBJ2-3	CASSQGWDNTQYF	TGTGCCAGCAGCCAAGGTTGGGATAATACGCAGTATTTT
.	.	13	TRBV14	TRBJ2-2	CASSQIGTGELFF	TGTGCCAGCAGCCAAATAGGGACCGGGGAGCTGTTTTTT
.	.	14	TRBV30	TRBJ2-1	CAWSSGLAYNEQFF	TGTGCCTGGAGTTCAGGGTTGGCCTACAATGAGCAGTTCTTC
.	.	14	TRBV30	TRBJ2-1	CAWSVRFPGNEQFF	TGTGCCTGGAGTGTACGATTTCCGGGCAATGAGCAGTTCTTC
.	.	14	TRBV7-2	TRBJ1-1	CASSLNPWGTEAFF	TGTGCCAGCAGCTTGAACCCCTGGGGCACTGAAGCTTTCTTT
.	few	14	TRBV19	TRBJ2-2	CASSIDRNTGELFF	TGTGCCAGTAGTATAGACAGGAACACCGGGGAGCTGTTTTTT
.	.	14	TRBV28	TRBJ1-2	CASSPIEGYYGYTF	TGTGCCAGCAGTCCAATCGAGGGGTACTATGGCTACACCTTC
.	.	13	TRBV12-3/TRBV12-4	TRBJ1-5	CASSFNGLMPQHF	TGTGCCAGCAGTTTTAACGGCCTCATGCCCCAGCATTTT
.	.	14	TRBV7-9	TRBJ1-1	CASSFAARGTEAFF	TGTGCCAGCAGCTTTGCGGCGCGAGGTACTGAAGCTTTCTTT
.	once	16	TRBV6-6	TRBJ1-2	CASSYSGGRLNYGYTF	TGTGCCAGCAGTTACTCGGGGGGACGCCTCAACTATGGCTACACCTTC
.	.	11	TRBV12-3/TRBV12-4	TRBJ1-2	CASMTGYGYTF	TGTGCCAGCATGACGGGGTATGGCTACACCTTC
.	.	13	TRBV7-9	TRBJ1-1	CASSLNSGTEAFF	TGTGCCAGCAGCCTTAATAGTGGCACTGAAGCTTTCTTT
TRBD2	.	16	TRBV27	TRBJ2-1	CASYFRTGTSVGEQFF	TGTGCCAGCTATTTCAGAACCGGGACTAGCGTTGGTGAGCAGTTCTTC
.	.	14	TRBV6-5	TRBJ2-1	CASSYGGSRAEQFF	TGTGCCAGCAGTTATGGTGGCTCCAGGGCTGAGCAGTTCTTC
.	.	17	TRBV7-9	TRBJ1-3	CASSPRVGAFSGNTIYF	TGTGCCAGCAGCCCTCGGGTGGGGGCCTTCTCTGGAAACACCATATATTTT
TRBD2	.	17	TRBV19	TRBJ2-1	CASSIGGAGTYYNEQFF	TGTGCCAGTAGTATAGGTGGAGCGGGGACTTACTACAATGAGCAGTTCTTC